This record concerns one T cell receptor beta chain sequence. What this receptor recognizes is not known. The record has no base qualities; no much larger clone is one base away. The CDR3 goes from the cysteine to the phenylalanine over 14 residues. Just the 42-base CDR3 DNA is kept, in frame starting at base 1. V is cut back by 6 bases and J by 3 bases, with 8 bases in the junction unmatched. The germline V gene gives CDR1 as KGHSH and CDR2 as LQKENI. The data were obtained in a study of cytomegalovirus exposure and HLA in healthy donors (dated by TCRdb to 2017 to 2019). Study-wide context: An earlier analysis of approximately 640 of the donors reported about 250 Gb of sequence data and roughly 110 million unique TCR beta sequences from about 200 million T cells. The genetic ancestry cluster associated with self-reported Caucasian donors included over 80% of the roughly 400 genotyped donors. The aim of the study was to test whether cataloging public T cell receptors could identify signatures of past pathogen exposure. Typing coverage differed by locus: A, B, C, DRB1 and DQB1 were typed in roughly 620-630 donors, DQA1 in about 510, DPA1 in around 600, and DPB1 in about 450. The study combined high-throughput TCR immunosequencing, statistical association of individual TCRs with disease status, and machine learning to predict cytomegalovirus infection status. Rather than drawing on any new phenotypic data, the later analysis identified candidate immune exposures from TCR beta sequences and the way those sequences occurred across donors. Among some 400 genotyped donors of the cohort, an average of approximately 240,000 unique TCR beta nucleotide sequences was sequenced per donor, of which 15% to 20% were non-productive. A separate validation cohort of 90 to 150 different subjects was used in addition to the approximately 700-subject first cohort. Class I and class II HLA loci were covered by the typing at four-digit resolution. An earlier analysis of around 540 of the donors applied high-throughput TCR beta sequencing to assess whether each TCR beta V gene segment acted as functional or pseudogenic. A later analysis re-examined previously published TCR beta repertoires from more than 650 donors and added high-resolution HLA genotyping to investigate patterns of TCR occurrence. Four or five DR-DQ haplotypes were treated as single units for association and clustering because of strong linkage in the cohort. In a later genetic analysis, genome-wide SNP genotypes for about 55% of the roughly 700 donors were used, and that subset was treated as a discovery cohort. About 280 gigabases of sequencing data and 70 million to 95 million unique TCR sequences made up an early release that covered approximately 620 HLA-typed donors. All discovery cohort repertoires had been generated using a single sequencing platform. The study used immunosequencing to profile the T cell repertoires of approximately 650 subjects and linked those repertoires to cytomegalovirus serostatus. Alongside the repertoire data, information on donor age, sex, ethnicity and CMV serostatus was compiled. What the research found in general, with its limitations: According to the authors, the approach could potentially be generalized to other disease states and immunological phenotypes. HLA typing was unavailable for some donors at each locus, so association tests used only the typed subset. The study gave a list of 150 to 200 TCR beta chains associated with cytomegalovirus. In a later genetic analysis, fewer N-insertions in productive TCRs were reported among donors in an Asian-associated ancestry cluster than the roughly 700-donor mean. The earlier analysis of 587 of the donors excluded 15 to 20 rarely observed V segments, including chromosome 9 orphons, because counts were too low. A later genetic analysis associated a missense DCLRE1C variant with V-gene and J-gene trimming of TCR beta chains, and an independent cohort replicated the association. When HLA alleles, especially DR and DQ, strongly co-occurred, TCR associations were difficult to assign to individual alleles. The presence/absence analyses assumed that sequencing depth was roughly uniform across donors, and that assumption may not be true. A few of the identified cytomegalovirus-associated TCR beta chains were confirmed in vitro to be specific for cytomegalovirus antigens. At a false discovery rate of 0.05, a later analysis linked under 20,000 TCR beta sequences to specific HLA alleles. Most TCR sequences were seen in very few donors, while some public TCRs were found in many individuals. The classifier was reported to diagnose cytomegalovirus status with high specificity and sensitivity in both the original and validation cohorts. Correlated functional status among segregating V segments might be attributable to linkage disequilibrium, but an unknown experimental factor could not be ruled out. A group of highly shared sequence variants was considered likely to be a technical artifact of the sequencing pipeline. The only immune exposure information available for the cohort was CMV serostatus. In a later analysis, TCR association rates were found to vary across HLA loci, with the most associated TCRs seen for DRB1 alleles and the fewest for HLA-C alleles. A later analysis found that HLA-associated TCR beta chains were more clonally expanded and had lower generation probabilities than equally common non-associated chains. Because the 87-base-pair reads could not distinguish some IMGT-functional V segments, including TRBV6-2 and TRBV6-3, those segments were excluded. According to a later analysis, most CMV-associated TCR beta chains appeared to be HLA-restricted, and the HLA associations seemed to be driven largely by CMV exposure. In an earlier analysis of 587 of the donors, most TCR beta V segments appeared in productive rearrangements about 90% or about 30% of the time, broadly matching IMGT annotations. Several of the top co-occurrence clusters appeared to be linked to parvovirus B19, influenza, CMV and Epstein-Barr virus, according to a later analysis. A further reported finding was that TCR beta sequences accurately predicted the HLA-A and HLA-B alleles for most subjects in the first cohort. This cohort had only TCR beta chains sequenced, and the lack of alpha or paired-chain data limited which features could be detected.

Libraries were made using the immunoSEQ multiplex PCR assay. The multiplex PCR relied on a mix of 60 forward primers for TCR Vbeta segments and 13 reverse primers for TCR Jbeta segments. Amplification of the CDR3 region of rearranged TCR beta genes was performed with a multiplex PCR assay on genomic DNA. The Illumina HiSeq System was used to sequence the amplified TCR beta libraries as 87-base-pair reads. In the authors' own workflow: A later analysis counted approximately 76 million unique TCR beta chains across the 550 to 750 repertoires, and roughly 9.9 million of these chains were shared by at least two donors. Raw reads were error-corrected and collapsed into unique sequences by a nearest-neighbor algorithm in which closely related sequences were merged to remove PCR and sequencing errors. CDR3 sequences were aligned to IMGT reference sequences to assign V, D and J gene segments. Each retained sequence needed at least a six-nucleotide match to both a V gene segment and a J gene segment. Rearrangements were called productive when the CDR3 lacked stop codons and stayed in frame with V and J; all others were non-productive. CDR3 was defined according to IMGT convention as the region running from the second conserved V-encoded cysteine to the conserved J-encoded phenylalanine. Sequences without an unambiguous match to a single V gene segment were excluded from the earlier analysis of 450 to 750 of the donors. An earlier analysis of 587 of the donors classified V segments as functional when productive rearrangements were above 56.7% and as segregating when the standard deviation between donors was above 5%. To diagnose cytomegalovirus status from the catalog of TCR beta chain sequences, a statistical classification framework was built. V and J gene assignment, in a later analysis, came from comparing TCR nucleotide sequences with IMGT/GENE-DB human TR gene sequences. A later analysis assigned CDR3 sequences and most-parsimonious VDJ recombination scenarios with the TCRdist pipeline. In a later analysis, every TCR beta chain was defined by the combination of its CDR3 amino acid sequence and its V-gene family, and reads without a unique V-gene family were dropped. In a later analysis, approximately 640 highly shared, low-generation-probability nucleotide sequences were removed to address suspected cross-contamination and a sequencing artifact. In a later analysis, a clonal expansion index was calculated for each public chain from normalized within-repertoire ranks of inferred template counts. In a later analysis, generation probabilities were computed with a VDJ recombination model fitted to out-of-frame rearrangements, and the resulting probabilities were checked against IGoR. In a later analysis, hypergeometric tests were used to score TCR-TCR, TCR-HLA and TCR-CMV co-occurrence, with a repertoire-size bias correction applied to TCR pairs. To estimate false discovery rates, a later analysis permuted the HLA or CMV assignments 20 times. In a later analysis, co-occurring TCRs were grouped using DBSCAN, with TCRdist sequence similarity added in when clustering inside HLA-allele-positive subsets. Co-occurrence clustering excluded repertoires with fewer than 30,000 or more than 120,000 public chains, plus five with anomalous nucleotide sharing. TCRdb re-hosts the immuneACCESS table, in-frame sequences only. Its copies lack some clones; in the studies checked, an unresolved V gene accounts for under half of them, and the cause for the rest is not known. The V and J calls and clone size are taken from that table; D and trimming were inferred from the DNA. This sample gives approximately 160,000 clones in total; around four fifths of them show up just once. The ten largest clonotypes hold around 5% of the sample.

The cohort consisted of more than 650 healthy bone marrow donors. At the time of sampling, every cohort member was nominally healthy, though immune exposures that went unrecorded were likely present. The donor was CMV seropositive and belonged to the group of some 290 seropositive cohort members. Each donor provided a peripheral blood sample, and peripheral blood mononuclear cells were used for TCR beta sequencing. Genomic DNA was extracted from the blood cell samples with the Qiagen DNeasy Blood Extraction Kit. This receptor was taken from a girl aged 5-17 years in good health and CMV-seropositive. The chain links TRBV18 with TRBJ2-7, with 7 central nucleotides matching TRBD1. The sample comprised PBMCs. Read as DNA, the sequence is TGTGCCAGCTCCGGGACAGTCGCTGACTACGAGCAGTACTTC. The encoded protein is CASSGTVADYEQYF.